Sequencing of this T cell receptor (beta chain) was carried out in a study of T cells in localized non-small cell lung cancer (dated by TCRdb to about 2020). For context, the study as a whole: The study examined T cell repertoires in 200 to 250 patients with early-stage NSCLC and compared tumors with uninvolved tumor-adjacent lungs. The cohort comprised under 250 treatment-naïve NSCLC patients with resected, localized lung tumors. NSCLC patients had a mean age of approximately 70 years, and around 130 were male and more than 90 female.

In the germline V gene, CDR1 corresponds to SGHTA and CDR2 to FQGNSA. V is pruned by 4 bases and J by 4 bases, leaving 0 bases of the junction without a gene match. The CDR3 covers 13 residues, taking in both the cysteine and the phenylalanine. Only the CDR3 portion is preserved as DNA: 39 bases, with reading frame beginning at the first base. TCR beta CDR3 regions were sequenced from DNA using the immunoSEQ Assay. In the source study's methods: T cell density was computed as TCR beta template counts normalized to usable DNA estimated by amplifying housekeeping genes. The preseqR package was used to estimate richness by extrapolating to 400,000 templates for PBMC samples and to 120,000 templates for tissue samples. Clonality was defined as one minus Pielou's evenness. Tissue-enriched TCRs were identified by differential abundance testing using productive amino-acid clonotypes, minimum total count 5 and alpha 0.1. The Jaccard Index and the Morisita Overlap Index were used to measure repertoire overlap between compartments. GLIPH grouped TCR beta CDR3s together with public tetramer-defined viral CDR3s, and a viral motif had to include at least three viral sequences and also show V-gene enrichment. TCRdb obtained this table from immuneACCESS and retained in-frame rearrangements with V and J assigned. These tables miss some clones; where compared with another copy, unresolved V genes account for less than half of the shortfall, and the remainder is unexplained. The DNA gave D and trimming, while V, J and clone size come from that table. The sample contains 2,500 to 3,000 clones, roughly 30% of them found a single time. The leading ten clones occupy 12% to 15% of the sample.

Findings and caveats that apply to the study as a whole: Longer overall survival was associated with higher blood T cell density, whereas shorter survival was associated with higher adjacent-lung clonality. Since the design was exploratory, TCR variables were selected using unadjusted p-values with no false-discovery rate correction. Because multi-region tumor sequencing was not performed, intratumor heterogeneity could not be ruled out. A median of about 61 of the top 100 tumor clones turned up in the paired uninvolved adjacent lung, and 28 of those clones also ranked among the top 100 of that same adjacent lung. The highest T cell clonality was observed in uninvolved tumor-adjacent lung, where clonality exceeded that of tumor, suggesting that antigenic responses were more focused in uninvolved tumor-adjacent lung.

At diagnosis, tumor, uninvolved tumor-adjacent lung and peripheral blood were collected and then preserved as a mix of FFPE and fresh-frozen material. This clone is described as medium-sized (0.01 to 0.1%). Its antigen specificity is not known. No base qualities exist here, and no much larger clone lies one base off it. Specimen: lung tumor tissue, collected before any cancer treatment. The sequence was collected from a woman aged 40-70 years with stage III lung adenocarcinoma. The chain uses TRBV7-2 and TRBJ1-1, and 10 junctional nucleotides match TRBD1. CDR3 loop: CASSWDRGTEAFF. The DNA sequence follows: TGTGCCAGCAGCTGGGACAGGGGCACTGAAGCTTTCTTT.